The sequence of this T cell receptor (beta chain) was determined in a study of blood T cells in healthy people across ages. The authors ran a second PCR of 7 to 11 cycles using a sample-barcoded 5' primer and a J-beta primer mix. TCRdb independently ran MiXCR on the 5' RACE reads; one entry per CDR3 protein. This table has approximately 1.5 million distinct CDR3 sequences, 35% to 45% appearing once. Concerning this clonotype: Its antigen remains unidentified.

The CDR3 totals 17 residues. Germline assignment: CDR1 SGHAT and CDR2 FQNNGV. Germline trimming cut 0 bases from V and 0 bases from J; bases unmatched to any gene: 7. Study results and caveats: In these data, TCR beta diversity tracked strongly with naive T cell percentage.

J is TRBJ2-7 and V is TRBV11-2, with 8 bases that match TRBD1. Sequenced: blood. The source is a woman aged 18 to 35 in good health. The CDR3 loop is CASSLDLRQGYSYEQYF. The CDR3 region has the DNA TGTGCCAGCAGCTTAGATCTGAGACAGGGGTACTCCTACGAGCAGTACTTC.